This TCR beta chain was sequenced in a study of blood T cell repertoires in COVID-19. Data came from immunoSEQ multiplex PCR; TCRdb stores just in-frame clones and leaves some out. The table has roughly 180,000 clones, over 75% seen once; the top ten hold approximately 11%. CDR1 and CDR2 from the germline V gene are LNHNV and YYDKDF (reference sequence). Trimming removed 3 bases from V and 0 bases from J; junction bases left unmatched: 11. The CDR3 loop spans 19 amino acids. Donors in Cohort 3 who had recovered were those with two negative PCRs, healthcare professional clearance, or resolution of their symptoms.

The chain combines TRBV15 with TRBJ1-3; TRBD1 aligns across 10 bases. This TCR was recovered from a man aged 50 to 59 who had recovered from COVID-19. The sample taken for sequencing was PBMCs or T cells enriched from blood (not recorded which). The CDR3 protein is CATSSAGTGDSYSGNTIYF. The CDR3 coding sequence is TGTGCCACCAGCAGTGCTGGGACAGGGGATTCTTACTCTGGAAACACCATATATTTT. The full variable domain, with the rest looked up from reference TRBV15 and TRBJ1-3, is DAMVIQNPRYQVTQFGKPVTLSCSQTLNHNVMYWYQQKSSQAPKLLFHYYDKDFNNEADTPDNFQSRRPNTSFCFLDIRSPGLGDTAMYLCATSSAGTGDSYSGNTIYFGEGSWLTVV.